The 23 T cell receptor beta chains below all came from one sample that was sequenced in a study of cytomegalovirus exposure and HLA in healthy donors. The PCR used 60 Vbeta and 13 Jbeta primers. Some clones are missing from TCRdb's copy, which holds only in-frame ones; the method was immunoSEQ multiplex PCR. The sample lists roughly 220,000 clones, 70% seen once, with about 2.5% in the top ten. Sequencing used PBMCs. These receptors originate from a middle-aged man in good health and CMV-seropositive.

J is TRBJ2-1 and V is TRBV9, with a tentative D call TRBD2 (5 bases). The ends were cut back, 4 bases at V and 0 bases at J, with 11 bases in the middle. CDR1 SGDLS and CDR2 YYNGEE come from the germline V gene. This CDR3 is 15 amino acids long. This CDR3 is CASSLLGSSYNEQFF. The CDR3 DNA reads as TGTGCCAGCAGCCTGCTAGGGAGCTCCTACAATGAGCAGTTCTTC.

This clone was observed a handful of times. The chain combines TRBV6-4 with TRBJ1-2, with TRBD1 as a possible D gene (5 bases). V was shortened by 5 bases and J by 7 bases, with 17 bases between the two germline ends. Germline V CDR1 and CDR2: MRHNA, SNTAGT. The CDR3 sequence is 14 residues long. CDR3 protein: CASSPLGGIFGYTF. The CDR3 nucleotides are TGTGCCAGCAGTCCCCTGGGGGGGATCTTTGGCTACACCTTC.

CDR3 amino acids: CASSNPSGGGGTDTQYF. CDR3 sequence (DNA): TGTGCCAGCAGCAACCCTAGCGGGGGAGGGGGCACAGATACGCAGTATTTT. The chain couples TRBV7-3 to TRBJ2-3, with 10 bases identical to TRBD2. Looked up from germline, CDR1 is SGHTA and CDR2 is FQGTGA. The CDR3 consists of 17 residues. The trim removed 5 bases at V and 1 base at J, leaving 9 bases unmatched.

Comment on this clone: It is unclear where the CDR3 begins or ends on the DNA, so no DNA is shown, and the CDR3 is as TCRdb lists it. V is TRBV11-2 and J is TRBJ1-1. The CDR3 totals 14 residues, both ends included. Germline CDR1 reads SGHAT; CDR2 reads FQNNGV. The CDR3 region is CASSFGPGDTEAFF.

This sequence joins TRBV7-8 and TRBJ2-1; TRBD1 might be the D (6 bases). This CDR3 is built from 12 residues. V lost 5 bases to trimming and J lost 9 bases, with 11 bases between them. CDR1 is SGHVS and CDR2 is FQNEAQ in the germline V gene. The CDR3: CASSQRGTEQFF. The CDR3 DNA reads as TGTGCCAGCAGCCAGAGGGGGACTGAGCAGTTCTTC.

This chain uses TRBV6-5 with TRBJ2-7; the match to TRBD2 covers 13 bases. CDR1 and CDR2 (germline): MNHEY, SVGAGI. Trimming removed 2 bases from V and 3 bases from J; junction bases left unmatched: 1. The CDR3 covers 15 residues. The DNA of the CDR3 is TGTGCCAGCAGTTACCGGACTAGCGGGGGCTACGAGCAGTACTTC. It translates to CASSYRTSGGYEQYF.

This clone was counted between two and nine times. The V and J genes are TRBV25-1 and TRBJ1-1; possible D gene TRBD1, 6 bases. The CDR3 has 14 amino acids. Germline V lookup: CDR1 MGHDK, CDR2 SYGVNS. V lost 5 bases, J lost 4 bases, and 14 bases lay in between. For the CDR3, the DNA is TGTGCCAGCAGTCCCCAGGGGCAGAGCACTGAAGCTTTCTTT. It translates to CASSPQGQSTEAFF. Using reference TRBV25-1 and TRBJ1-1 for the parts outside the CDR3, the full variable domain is EADIYQTPRYLVIGTGKKITLECSQTMGHDKMYWYQQDPGMELHLIHYSYGVNSTEKGDLSSESTVSRIRTEHFPLTLESARPSHTSQYLCASSPQGQSTEAFFGQGTRLTVV.

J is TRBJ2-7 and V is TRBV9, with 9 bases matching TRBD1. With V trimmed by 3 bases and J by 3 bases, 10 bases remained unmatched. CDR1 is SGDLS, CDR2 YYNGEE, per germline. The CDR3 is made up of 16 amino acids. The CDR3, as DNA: TGTGCCAGCAGCGGGGTCGCAGGACAGGGGATCTACGAGCAGTACTTC. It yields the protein CASSGVAGQGIYEQYF.

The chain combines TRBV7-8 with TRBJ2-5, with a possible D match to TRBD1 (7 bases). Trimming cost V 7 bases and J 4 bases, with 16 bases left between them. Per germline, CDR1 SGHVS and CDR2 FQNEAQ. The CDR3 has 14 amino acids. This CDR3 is CASKGQGGLETQYF. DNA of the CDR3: TGTGCCAGCAAAGGGCAGGGGGGTTTAGAGACCCAGTACTTC.

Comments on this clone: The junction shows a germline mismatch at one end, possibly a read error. CDR3 DNA sequence: TGTACCAGCAGCTCCCGCTCACAGGGGGACGTGTACACCTTC. Protein sequence: CTSSSRSQGDVYTF. The V gene is TRBV7-6, the J gene TRBJ1-2, with 8 bases matching TRBD1. The V gene's germline CDR1 is SGHVS and CDR2 FNYEAQ. CDR3 length: 14 amino acids.

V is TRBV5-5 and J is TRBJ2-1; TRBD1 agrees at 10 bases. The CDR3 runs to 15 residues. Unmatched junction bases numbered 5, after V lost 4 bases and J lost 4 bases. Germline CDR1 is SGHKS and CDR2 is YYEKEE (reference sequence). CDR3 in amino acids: CASSLGTGVYNEQFF. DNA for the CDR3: TGTGCCAGCAGCCTGGGGACAGGGGTTTACAATGAGCAGTTCTTC.

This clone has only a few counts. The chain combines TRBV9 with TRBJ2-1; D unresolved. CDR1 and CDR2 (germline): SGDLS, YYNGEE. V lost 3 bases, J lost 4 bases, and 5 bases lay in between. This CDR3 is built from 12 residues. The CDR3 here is CASSARYNEQFF. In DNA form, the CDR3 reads TGTGCCAGCAGCGCCCGGTACAATGAGCAGTTCTTC.

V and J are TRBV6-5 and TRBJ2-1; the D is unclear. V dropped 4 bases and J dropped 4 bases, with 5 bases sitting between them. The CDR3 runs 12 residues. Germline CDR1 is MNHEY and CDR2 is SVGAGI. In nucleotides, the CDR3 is TGTGCCAGCAGTTCCCGTTACAATGAGCAGTTCTTC. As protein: CASSSRYNEQFF.

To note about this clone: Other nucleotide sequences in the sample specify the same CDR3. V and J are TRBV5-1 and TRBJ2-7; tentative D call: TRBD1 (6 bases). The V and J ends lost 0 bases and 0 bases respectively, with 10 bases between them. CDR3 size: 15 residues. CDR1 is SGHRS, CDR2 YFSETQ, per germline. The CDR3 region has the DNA TGCGCCAGCAGCTTGGTAGACAGGAGCTCCTACGAGCAGTACTTC. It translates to CASSLVDRSSYEQYF.

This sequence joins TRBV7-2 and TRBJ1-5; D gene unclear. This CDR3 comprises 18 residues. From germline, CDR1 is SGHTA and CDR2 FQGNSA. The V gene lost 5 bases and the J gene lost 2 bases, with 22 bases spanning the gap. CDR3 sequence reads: CASSPRDKYNAGNQPQHF. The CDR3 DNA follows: TGTGCCAGCAGCCCCCGAGACAAATACAACGCCGGCAATCAGCCCCAGCATTTT.

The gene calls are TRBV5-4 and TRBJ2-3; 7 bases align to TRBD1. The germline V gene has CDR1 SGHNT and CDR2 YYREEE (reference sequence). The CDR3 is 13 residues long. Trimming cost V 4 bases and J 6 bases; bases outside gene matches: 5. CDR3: CASSPPRGDTQYF. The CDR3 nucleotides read TGTGCCAGCAGCCCTCCCAGGGGGGATACGCAGTATTTT.

The CDR3 region is CSVLPTDRIAFF. The CDR3 nucleotides read TGCAGCGTTCTCCCGACTGACAGGATTGCTTTCTTT. The chain employs TRBV29-1 and TRBJ1-1; D is perhaps TRBD1 (6 bases). There are 12 residues in the CDR3. With 5 bases removed from V and 11 bases from J, the gap between germline ends came to 18 bases. Per the germline V gene, CDR1 is SQVTM and CDR2 is ANQGSEA.

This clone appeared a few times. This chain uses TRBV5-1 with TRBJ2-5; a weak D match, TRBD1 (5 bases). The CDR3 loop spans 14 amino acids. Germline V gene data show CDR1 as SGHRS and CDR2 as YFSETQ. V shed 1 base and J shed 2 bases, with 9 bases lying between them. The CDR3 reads CASSLMGQQETQYF. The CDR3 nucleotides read TGCGCCAGCAGCTTGATGGGGCAGCAAGAGACCCAGTACTTC.

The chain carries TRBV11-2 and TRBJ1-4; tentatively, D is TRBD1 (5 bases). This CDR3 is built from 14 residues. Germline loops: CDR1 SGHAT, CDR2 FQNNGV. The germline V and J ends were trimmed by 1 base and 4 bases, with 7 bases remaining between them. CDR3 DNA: TGTGCCAGCAGCTTAGCAGGGTATAATGAAAAACTGTTTTTT. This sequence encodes CASSLAGYNEKLFF.

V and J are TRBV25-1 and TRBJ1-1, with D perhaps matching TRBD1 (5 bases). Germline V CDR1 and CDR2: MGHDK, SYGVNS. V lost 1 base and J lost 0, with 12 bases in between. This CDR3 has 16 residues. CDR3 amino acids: CASSESGRAMNTEAFF. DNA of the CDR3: TGTGCCAGCAGTGAATCGGGCAGGGCAATGAACACTGAAGCTTTCTTT.

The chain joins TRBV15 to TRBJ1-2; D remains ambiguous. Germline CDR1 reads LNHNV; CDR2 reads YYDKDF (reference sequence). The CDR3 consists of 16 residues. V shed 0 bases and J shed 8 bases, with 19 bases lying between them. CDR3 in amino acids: CATSREGFSAGGGYTF. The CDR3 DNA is TGTGCCACCAGCAGAGAGGGTTTCTCGGCAGGAGGGGGCTACACCTTC.

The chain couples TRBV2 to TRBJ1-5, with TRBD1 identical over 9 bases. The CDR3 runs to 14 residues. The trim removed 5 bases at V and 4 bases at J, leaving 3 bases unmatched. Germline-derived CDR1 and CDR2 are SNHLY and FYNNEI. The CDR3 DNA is TGTGCCAGCAGTCTGGGACAGGGTAATCAGCCCCAGCATTTT. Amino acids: CASSLGQGNQPQHF.

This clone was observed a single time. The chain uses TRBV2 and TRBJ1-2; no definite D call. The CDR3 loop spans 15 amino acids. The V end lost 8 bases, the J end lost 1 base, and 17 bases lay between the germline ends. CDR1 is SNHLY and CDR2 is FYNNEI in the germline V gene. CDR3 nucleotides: TGTGCCAGCTCCTCTAGCCAACAGTTTAACTATGGCTACACCTTC. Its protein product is CASSSSQQFNYGYTF.